The 10 T cell receptor beta chains reported below all come from one sample, sequenced in a study of blood T cell repertoires in COVID-19. The repertoire was sequenced with immunoSEQ multiplex PCR; TCRdb's copy has only in-frame clones and lacks some. The sample has more than 200,000 clones, 87% seen once. The sample was PBMCs or T cells enriched from blood (not recorded which). All receptors derive from a young woman with acute COVID-19.

J is TRBJ2-7 and V is TRBV28, with 9 bases matching TRBD1. Germline assignment: CDR1 MDHEN and CDR2 SYDVKM. This CDR3 is built from 17 residues. Unmatched junction bases numbered 12, after V lost 4 bases and J lost 2 bases. The CDR3 sequence: CASSSPPGQGIPYEQYF. Written as DNA, the CDR3 is TGTGCCAGCAGTTCACCACCGGGACAGGGAATCCCCTACGAGCAGTACTTC.

This chain uses TRBV4-1 with TRBJ1-6; D gene ambiguous. CDR1 is MGHRA and CDR2 is YSYEKL in the germline V gene. This CDR3 is 16 amino acids long. Trimming stripped 3 bases from V and 1 base from J, with 10 bases between. CDR3 coding DNA: TGCGCCAGCAGCCATCAGGCAAGGTCCTATAATTCACCCCTCCACTTT. Protein product: CASSHQARSYNSPLHF.

The V call is TRBV2, the J call TRBJ1-4; D might be TRBD1 (5 bases). Between the trimmed V and J ends, which lost 5 bases and 0 bases, there was a span of 7 bases. The CDR3 has 14 amino acids. CDR1 is SNHLY, CDR2 FYNNEI, per germline. The CDR3 DNA is TGTGCCAGCAGTCCGACAGCAACTAATGAAAAACTGTTTTTT. Protein sequence: CASSPTATNEKLFF.

The rearrangement links TRBV5-1 to TRBJ2-7; 10 nucleotides line up with TRBD2. CDR1 is SGHRS and CDR2 is YFSETQ in the germline V gene. The CDR3 sequence is 15 residues long. Germline trimming cut 5 bases from V and 0 bases from J; bases unmatched to any gene: 5. CDR3 sequence: CASSTGLAASYEQYF. In nucleotides, the CDR3 is TGCGCCAGCAGTACCGGACTAGCGGCCTCCTACGAGCAGTACTTC.

This chain uses TRBV6-2 or TRBV6-3 with TRBJ2-3, with TRBD2 matching 7 bases. The CDR3 loop spans 15 amino acids. V gave up 4 bases and J gave up 2 bases; unmatched junction bases: 6. Germline-derived CDR1 and CDR2 are MNHEY and SVGEGT. The CDR3 region has the DNA TGTGCCAGCAGTTCCGGGGGGAGTACCACAGATACGCAGTATTTT. Amino acid sequence: CASSSGGSTTDTQYF.

The V and J genes are TRBV11-2 and TRBJ2-7, with 8 bases fitting TRBD1. This CDR3 contains 14 residues. With V trimmed by 2 bases and J by 6 bases, 6 bases remained unmatched. In germline, CDR1 is SGHAT, CDR2 FQNNGV. The CDR3 DNA follows: TGTGCCAGCAGCTTATACAGGGGGTATGGCGAGCAGTACTTC. It is translated as CASSLYRGYGEQYF.

This chain uses TRBV6-2 or TRBV6-3 with TRBJ2-5; the D gene is possibly TRBD2 (7 bases). Looked up from germline, CDR1 is MNHEY and CDR2 is SVGEGT. The CDR3 length is 16 residues. The V gene lost 0 bases and the J gene lost 2 bases, with 13 bases spanning the gap. CDR3 residues: CASSYSWTRGQETQYF. The CDR3 coding sequence is TGTGCCAGCAGTTACTCGTGGACTAGGGGGCAAGAGACCCAGTACTTC.

The chain carries TRBV7-9 and TRBJ1-1; a weak D match, TRBD1 (6 bases). Germline V gene lookup returns CDR1 SEHNR and CDR2 FQNEAQ (reference sequence). The CDR3 is 13 amino acids. Trimming stripped 5 bases from V and 2 bases from J, with 9 bases between. The CDR3 sequence: CASSKDSNTEAFF. CDR3 sequence (DNA): TGTGCCAGCAGCAAGGACAGCAACACTGAAGCTTTCTTT.

The chain joins TRBV5-1 to TRBJ2-5, with 11 bases that match TRBD2. The CDR3 has 15 residues. The germline V gene encodes CDR1 SGHRS and CDR2 YFSETQ. The V and J ends lost 4 bases and 2 bases, in that order; junction bases with no gene match: 4. The CDR3 nucleotides are TGCGCCAGCAGCAGACTAGCGGGGCCTCAAGAGACCCAGTACTTC. Its protein product is CASSRLAGPQETQYF.

CDR3 sequence: CASSDRQSGYGYTF. Written as DNA, the CDR3 is TGTGCCAGCAGTGATCGACAAAGCGGCTATGGCTACACCTTC. This chain connects TRBV2 to TRBJ1-2; D not resolved. With 3 bases removed from V and 4 bases from J, the gap between germline ends came to 12 bases. The CDR3 length is 14 residues. CDR1 SNHLY and CDR2 FYNNEI come from the germline V gene.